Below, 12 T cell receptor beta chains from the same sample are listed, as sequenced in a study of CXCR3 chemokines and chemotherapy response in bladder cancer. TCRdb re-derived calls from the PCR reads in MiXCR, one entry per CDR3 protein. The sample includes several thousand distinct CDR3 sequences, around 23% seen only once; the top ten take 8.5% to 9%. The specimen was obtained from a patient whose treatment included neoadjuvant chemotherapy. The receptor source for this set is a human donor with bladder cancer that did not respond to neoadjuvant chemotherapy.

This clonotype was counted at least ten times. The chain employs TRBV20-1 and TRBJ2-2; 8 bases fit TRBD2. Trimming removed 0 bases from V and 4 bases from J; junction bases left unmatched: 7. Germline V lookup: CDR1 DFQATT, CDR2 SNEGSKA (reference sequence). The CDR3 totals 16 residues. In nucleotides, the CDR3 is TGCAGTGCTAGAGAGTGGAGCGGGGGTCTCACCGGGGAGCTGTTTTTT. Translation: CSAREWSGGLTGELFF.

The chain recombines TRBV5-4 with TRBJ1-3; unclear D gene. The CDR3 sequence is 15 residues long. V lost 0 bases to trimming and J lost 0 bases, with 7 bases between them. CDR1 is SGHNT and CDR2 is YYREEE in the germline V gene (reference sequence). The DNA of the CDR3 is TGTGCCAGCAGCTTGGATAGCTACTCTGGAAACACCATATATTTT. Translating gives CASSLDSYSGNTIYF. The variable domain in full, with the rest retrieved from reference TRBV5-4 and TRBJ1-3, is ETGVTQSPTHLIKTRGQQVTLRCSSQSGHNTVSWYQQALGQGPQFIFQYYREEENGRGNFPPRFSGLQFPNYSSELNVNALELDDSALYLCASSLDSYSGNTIYFGEGSWLTVV.

As for this clonotype: This may come from a read error, since a much larger clone is one base off. CDR3 amino acids: CASSLTFGRSGGTIYEQYF. In nucleotides, the CDR3 is TGTGCCAGCAGTTTAACCTTCGGCCGTAGCGGGGGGACAATCTACGAGCAGTACTTC. V is TRBV12-3 or TRBV12-4 and J is TRBJ2-7; 10 bases match TRBD2. The V gene end was trimmed by 2 bases and the J gene end by 3 bases; junction bases not matched to a gene: 16. This CDR3 is 19 amino acids long.

In this sample, this clonotype turned up many times. The chain recombines TRBV7-9 with TRBJ2-3; D gene ambiguous. Germline CDR1 is SEHNR and CDR2 is FQNEAQ (reference sequence). This CDR3 spans 12 amino acids. The germline V and J ends were trimmed by 6 bases and 2 bases, with 6 bases remaining between them. The CDR3 DNA sequence: TGTGCCAGCAGAGACATCACAGATACGCAGTATTTT. It translates to CASRDITDTQYF.

In its sample, this clonotype was seen a few times. The CDR3 DNA reads TGTGCCAGCAGTGTCTGGGGGTCCTATAATTCACCCCTCCACTTT. It encodes CASSVWGSYNSPLHF. The chain combines TRBV28 with TRBJ1-6; tentative D call: TRBD1 (5 bases). V dropped 5 bases and J dropped 1 base, with 9 bases sitting between them. Germline CDR1 reads MDHEN; CDR2 reads SYDVKM. CDR3 length: 15 residues.

The V gene is TRBV19, the J gene TRBJ1-1; the D gene is possibly TRBD1 (5 bases). With 1 base removed from V and 2 bases from J, the gap between germline ends came to 14 bases. Germline V gene lookup returns CDR1 LNHDA and CDR2 SQIVND (reference sequence). CDR3 length: 16 amino acids. The CDR3 is CASSIGVGEINTEAFF. The CDR3 region has the DNA TGTGCCAGTAGTATAGGAGTAGGGGAGATCAACACTGAAGCTTTCTTT. Full variable domain (rest looked up from reference TRBV19 and TRBJ1-1): DGGITQSPKYLFRKEGQNVTLSCEQNLNHDAMYWYRQDPGQGLRLIYYSQIVNDFQKGDIAEGYSVSREKKESFPLTVTSAQKNPTAFYLCASSIGVGEINTEAFFGQGTRLTVV.

This clonotype was seen at least ten times. The CDR3 DNA follows: TGTGCCAGCAGCTCGGACAGGGGGTCCTACGAGCAGTACTTC. Protein: CASSSDRGSYEQYF. The V call is TRBV7-2, the J call TRBJ2-7; 10 positions agree with TRBD1. J gave up 1 base and V 4 bases, and 1 base lay outside the gene matches. CDR3 size: 14 residues. Germline V lookup: CDR1 SGHTA, CDR2 FQGNSA.

This clonotype is medium-sized by share. This chain joins TRBV6-1 and TRBJ2-1, with TRBD1 identical over 8 bases. This CDR3 spans 14 amino acids. After removal of 10 bases from V and 9 bases from J, the junction contained 14 bases not matched to a gene. Germline CDR1 is MNHNS and CDR2 is SASEGT. CDR3 sequence: CATSWQGARGEQFF. CDR3 coding DNA: TGTGCCACCTCGTGGCAGGGGGCGCGAGGTGAGCAGTTCTTC.

Regarding this clonotype: A read error is the likely source, as a far larger clone sits one nucleotide away. The V and J genes are TRBV7-2 and TRBJ1-2, with TRBD1 identical over 9 bases. Trimming took 1 base from V and 5 from J; bases not matched to a gene: 11. This CDR3 is 17 amino acids long. Germline CDR1 SGHTA, CDR2 FQGNSA. DNA of the CDR3: TGTGCCAGCAGCTTAGGGGGACAGGGTCCCTCTTCTTATGGCTACACCTTC. This sequence encodes CASSLGGQGPSSYGYTF.

This clonotype qualifies as medium-sized (0.01 to 0.1%). The rearrangement joins TRBV7-2 to TRBJ2-2; 7 bases map to TRBD1. Germline V gene data show CDR1 as SGHTA and CDR2 as FQGNSA. Germline trimming cut 5 bases from V and 3 bases from J; bases unmatched to any gene: 6. The CDR3 has 15 amino acids. CDR3 nucleotides: TGTGCCAGCAGCGCATGGACAGGCGACACCGGGGAGCTGTTTTTT. It encodes CASSAWTGDTGELFF. Complete variable domain (other parts from reference TRBV7-2 and TRBJ2-2): GAGVSQSPSNKVTEKGKDVELRCDPISGHTALYWYRQSLGQGLEFLIYFQGNSAPDKSGLPSDRFSAERTGGSVSTLTIQRTQQEDSAVYLCASSAWTGDTGELFFGEGSRLTVL.

This clonotype appeared many times. The chain recombines TRBV20-1 with TRBJ1-2; the match to TRBD1 covers 9 bases. J gave up 8 bases and V 3 bases, and 4 bases lay outside the gene matches. CDR3 length: 12 amino acids. The germline CDR1 and CDR2 sequences are DFQATT and SNEGSKA (reference sequence). CDR3 amino acids: CSARDRGGGYTF. The CDR3, as DNA: TGCAGTGCTAGGGACAGGGGAGGGGGCTACACCTTC.

This clonotype is classed as medium-sized. The chain employs TRBV15 and TRBJ1-2; perhaps TRBD1 as D (6 bases). CDR3 size: 12 residues. V was trimmed by 0 bases and J by 7 bases, leaving 6 bases between them. The V gene's germline CDR1 is LNHNV and CDR2 YYDKDF (reference sequence). This chain's CDR3 is CATSREGGGYTF. The CDR3 DNA is TGTGCCACCAGCAGAGAAGGGGGTGGCTACACCTTC.